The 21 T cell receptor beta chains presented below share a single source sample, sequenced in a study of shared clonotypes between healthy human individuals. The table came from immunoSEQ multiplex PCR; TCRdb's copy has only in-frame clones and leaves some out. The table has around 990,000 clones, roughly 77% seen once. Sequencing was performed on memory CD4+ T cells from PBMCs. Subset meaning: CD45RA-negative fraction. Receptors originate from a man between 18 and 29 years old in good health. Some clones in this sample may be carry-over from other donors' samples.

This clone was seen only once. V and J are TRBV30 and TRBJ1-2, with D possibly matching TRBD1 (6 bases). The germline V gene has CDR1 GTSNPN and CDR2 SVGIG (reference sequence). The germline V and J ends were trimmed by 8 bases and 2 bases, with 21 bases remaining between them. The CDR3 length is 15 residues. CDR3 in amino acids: CAGGQPNRGNYGYTF. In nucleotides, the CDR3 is TGTGCCGGGGGACAACCCAACCGGGGGAACTATGGCTACACCTTC.

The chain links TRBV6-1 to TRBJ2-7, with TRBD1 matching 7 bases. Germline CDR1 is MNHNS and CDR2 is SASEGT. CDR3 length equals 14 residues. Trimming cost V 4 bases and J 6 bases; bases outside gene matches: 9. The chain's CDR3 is CASSGRPGQIEQYF. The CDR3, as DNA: TGTGCCAGCAGTGGACGTCCGGGACAGATCGAGCAGTACTTC.

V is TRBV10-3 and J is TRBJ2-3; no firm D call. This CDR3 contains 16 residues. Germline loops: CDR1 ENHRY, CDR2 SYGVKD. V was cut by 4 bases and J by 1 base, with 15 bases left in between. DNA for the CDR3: TGTGCCATCAGTGGCTTAATATCAGGCGGCACAGATACGCAGTATTTT. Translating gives CAISGLISGGTDTQYF.

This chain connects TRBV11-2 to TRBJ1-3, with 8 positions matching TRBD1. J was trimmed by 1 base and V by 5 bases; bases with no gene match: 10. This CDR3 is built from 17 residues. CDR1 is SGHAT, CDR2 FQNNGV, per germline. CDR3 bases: TGTGCCAGCAGCCTCCGACCCAGGGGGCTGTCTGGAAACACCATATATTTT. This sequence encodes CASSLRPRGLSGNTIYF.

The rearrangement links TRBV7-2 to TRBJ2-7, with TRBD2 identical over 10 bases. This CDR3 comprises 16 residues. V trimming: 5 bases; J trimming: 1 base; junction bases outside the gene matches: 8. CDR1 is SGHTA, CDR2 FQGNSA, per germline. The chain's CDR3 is CASSIRTSGPSYEQYF. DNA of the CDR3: TGTGCCAGCAGCATCCGGACTAGCGGTCCTTCCTACGAGCAGTACTTC.

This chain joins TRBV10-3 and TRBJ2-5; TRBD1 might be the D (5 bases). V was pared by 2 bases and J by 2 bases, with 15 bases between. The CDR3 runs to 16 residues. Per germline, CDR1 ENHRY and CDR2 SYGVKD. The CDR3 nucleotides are TGTGCCATCAGTGAGGTCCAGGGATATGGGCAAGAGACCCAGTACTTC. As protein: CAISEVQGYGQETQYF.

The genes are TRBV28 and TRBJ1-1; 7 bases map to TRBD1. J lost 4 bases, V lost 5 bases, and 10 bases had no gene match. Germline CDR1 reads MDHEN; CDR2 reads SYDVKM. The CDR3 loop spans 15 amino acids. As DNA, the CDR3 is TGTGCCAGCAGTGGAAGACAGGGACGGAGCACTGAAGCTTTCTTT. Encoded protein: CASSGRQGRSTEAFF.

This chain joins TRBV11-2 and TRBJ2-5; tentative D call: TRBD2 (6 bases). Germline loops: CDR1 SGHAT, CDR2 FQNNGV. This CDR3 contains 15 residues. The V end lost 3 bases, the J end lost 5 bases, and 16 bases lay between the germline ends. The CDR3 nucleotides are TGTGCCAGCAGCTTTGGGGGAGGTTCCGAGGAGACCCAGTACTTC. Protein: CASSFGGGSEETQYF.

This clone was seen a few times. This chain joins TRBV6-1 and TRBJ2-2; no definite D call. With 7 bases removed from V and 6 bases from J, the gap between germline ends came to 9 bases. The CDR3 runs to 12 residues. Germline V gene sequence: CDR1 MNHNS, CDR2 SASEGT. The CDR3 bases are TGTGCCAGCATCCCTTGGCCCGGGGAGCTGTTTTTT. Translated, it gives CASIPWPGELFF.

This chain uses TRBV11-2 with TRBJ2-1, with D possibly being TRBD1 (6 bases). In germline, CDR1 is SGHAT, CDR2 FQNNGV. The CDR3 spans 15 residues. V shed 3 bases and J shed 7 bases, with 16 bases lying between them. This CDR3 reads CASSFTGQPGNEQFF. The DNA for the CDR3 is TGTGCCAGCAGCTTTACCGGACAGCCTGGAAATGAGCAGTTCTTC.

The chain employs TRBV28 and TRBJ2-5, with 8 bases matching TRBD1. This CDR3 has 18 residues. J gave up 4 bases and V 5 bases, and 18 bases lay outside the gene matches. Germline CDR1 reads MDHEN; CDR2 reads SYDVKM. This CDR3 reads CASSRWTGPTGGVETQYF. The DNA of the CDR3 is TGTGCCAGCAGTCGGTGGACAGGGCCCACGGGCGGGGTAGAGACCCAGTACTTC.

This CDR3 is CASSAPETGRETQYF. In DNA form, the CDR3 reads TGTGCCAGCAGTGCCCCGGAGACAGGGAGAGAGACCCAGTACTTC. V and J are TRBV7-2 and TRBJ2-5, with 7 bases that match TRBD1. This CDR3 comprises 15 residues. V lost 6 bases and J lost 4; bases outside the gene matches: 11. CDR1 is SGHTA, CDR2 FQGNSA, per germline. Together with reference TRBV7-2 and TRBJ2-5, the CDR3 gives the full variable domain: GAGVSQSPSNKVTEKGKDVELRCDPISGHTALYWYRQSLGQGLEFLIYFQGNSAPDKSGLPSDRFSAERTGGSVSTLTIQRTQQEDSAVYLCASSAPETGRETQYFGPGTRLLVL.

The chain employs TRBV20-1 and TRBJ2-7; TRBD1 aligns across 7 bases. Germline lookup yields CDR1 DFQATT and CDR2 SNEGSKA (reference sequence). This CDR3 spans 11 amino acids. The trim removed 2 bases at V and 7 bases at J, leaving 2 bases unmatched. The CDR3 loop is CSARSGGEQYF. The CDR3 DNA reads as TGCAGTGCTAGATCAGGGGGTGAGCAGTACTTC.

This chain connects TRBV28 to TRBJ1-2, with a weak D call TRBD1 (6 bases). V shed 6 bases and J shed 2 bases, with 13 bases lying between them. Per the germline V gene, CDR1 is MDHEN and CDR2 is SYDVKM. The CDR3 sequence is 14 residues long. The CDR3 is CASRVQGENYGYTF. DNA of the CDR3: TGTGCCAGCAGAGTACAGGGTGAGAACTATGGCTACACCTTC.

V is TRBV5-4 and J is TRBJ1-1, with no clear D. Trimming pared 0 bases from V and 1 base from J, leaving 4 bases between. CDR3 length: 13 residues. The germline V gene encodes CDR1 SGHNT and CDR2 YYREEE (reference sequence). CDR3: CASSLDWNTEAFF. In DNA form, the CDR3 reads TGTGCCAGCAGCTTGGACTGGAACACTGAAGCTTTCTTT.

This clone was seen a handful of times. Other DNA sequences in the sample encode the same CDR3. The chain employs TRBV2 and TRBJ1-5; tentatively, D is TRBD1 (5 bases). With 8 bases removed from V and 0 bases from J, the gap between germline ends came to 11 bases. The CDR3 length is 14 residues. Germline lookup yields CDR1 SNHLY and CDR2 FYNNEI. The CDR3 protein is CASSDIYSNQPQHF. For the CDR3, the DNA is TGTGCCAGCTCGGACATCTATAGCAATCAGCCCCAGCATTTT.

The CDR3 loop is CASMVSGGGNQPQHF. CDR3 DNA: TGTGCCAGCATGGTTTCGGGAGGGGGTAATCAGCCCCAGCATTTT. The chain combines TRBV28 with TRBJ1-5; D possibly corresponds to TRBD1 (6 bases). The CDR3 is 15 residues long. The germline V gene has CDR1 MDHEN and CDR2 SYDVKM. V lost 7 bases, J lost 4 bases, and 17 bases lay in between.

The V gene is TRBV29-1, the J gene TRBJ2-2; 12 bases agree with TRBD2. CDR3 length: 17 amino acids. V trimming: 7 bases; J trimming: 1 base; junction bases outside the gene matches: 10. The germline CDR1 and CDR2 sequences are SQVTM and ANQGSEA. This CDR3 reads CSAGPPSGRVNTGELFF. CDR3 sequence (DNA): TGCAGCGCCGGCCCGCCTAGCGGGAGGGTGAACACCGGGGAGCTGTTTTTT.

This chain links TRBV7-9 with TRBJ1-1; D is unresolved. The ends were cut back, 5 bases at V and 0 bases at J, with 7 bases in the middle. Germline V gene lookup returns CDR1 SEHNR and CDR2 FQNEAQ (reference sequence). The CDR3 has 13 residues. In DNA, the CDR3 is TGTGCCAGCAGCGACACAGTGAACACTGAAGCTTTCTTT. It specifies CASSDTVNTEAFF.

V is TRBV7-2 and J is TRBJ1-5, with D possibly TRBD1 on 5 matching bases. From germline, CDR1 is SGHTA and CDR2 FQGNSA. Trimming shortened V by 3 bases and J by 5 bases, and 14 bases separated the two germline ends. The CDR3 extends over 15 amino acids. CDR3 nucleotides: TGTGCCAGCAGCTTTTTCGGGGGATCGGATCAGCCCCAGCATTTT. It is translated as CASSFFGGSDQPQHF.

The CDR3 bases are TGTGCCAGCAGCTTTGGGCGCTCTGGGGCCAACGTCCTGACTTTC. Its protein product is CASSFGRSGANVLTF. This rearrangement joins TRBV5-6 to TRBJ2-6; D is undetermined. Germline CDR1 SGHDT, CDR2 YYEEEE. With 2 bases removed from V and 0 bases from J, the gap between germline ends came to 6 bases. The CDR3 loop spans 15 amino acids.